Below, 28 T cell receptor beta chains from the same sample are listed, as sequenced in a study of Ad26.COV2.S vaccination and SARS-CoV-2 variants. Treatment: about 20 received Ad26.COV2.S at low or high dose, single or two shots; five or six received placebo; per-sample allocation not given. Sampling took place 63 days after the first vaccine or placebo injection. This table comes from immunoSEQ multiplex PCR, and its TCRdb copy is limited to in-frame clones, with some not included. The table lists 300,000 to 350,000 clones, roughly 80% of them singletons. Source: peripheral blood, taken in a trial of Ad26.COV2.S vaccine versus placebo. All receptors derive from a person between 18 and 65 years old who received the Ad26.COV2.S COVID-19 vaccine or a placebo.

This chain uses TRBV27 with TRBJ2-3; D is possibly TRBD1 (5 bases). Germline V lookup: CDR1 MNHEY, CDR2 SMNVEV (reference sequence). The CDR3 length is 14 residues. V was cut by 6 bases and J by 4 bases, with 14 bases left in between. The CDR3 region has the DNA TGTGCCAGCAGCTTAAATTCAGGGTCAGATACGCAGTATTTT. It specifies CASSLNSGSDTQYF.

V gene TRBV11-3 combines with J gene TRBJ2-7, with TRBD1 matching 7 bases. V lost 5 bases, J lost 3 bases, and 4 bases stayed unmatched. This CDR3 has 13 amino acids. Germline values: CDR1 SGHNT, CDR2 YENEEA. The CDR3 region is CASSQDRVYEQYF. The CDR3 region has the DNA TGTGCCAGCAGCCAAGACAGGGTCTACGAGCAGTACTTC.

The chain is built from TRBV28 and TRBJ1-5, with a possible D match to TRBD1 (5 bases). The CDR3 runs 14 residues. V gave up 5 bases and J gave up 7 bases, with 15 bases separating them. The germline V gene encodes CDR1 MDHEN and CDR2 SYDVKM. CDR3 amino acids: CASSPPGAGQPQHF. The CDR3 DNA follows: TGTGCCAGCAGTCCCCCTGGGGCAGGGCAGCCCCAGCATTTT.

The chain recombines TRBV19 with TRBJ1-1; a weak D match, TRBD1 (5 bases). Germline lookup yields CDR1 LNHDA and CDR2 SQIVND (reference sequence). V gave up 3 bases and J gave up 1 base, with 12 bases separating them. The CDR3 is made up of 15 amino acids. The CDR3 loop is CASSIGQGSNTEAFF. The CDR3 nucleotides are TGTGCCAGTAGTATCGGACAAGGATCGAACACTGAAGCTTTCTTT.

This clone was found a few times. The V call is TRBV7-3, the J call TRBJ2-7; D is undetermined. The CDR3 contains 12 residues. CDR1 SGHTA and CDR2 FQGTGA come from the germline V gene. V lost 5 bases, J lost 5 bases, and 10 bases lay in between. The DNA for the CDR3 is TGTGCCAGCAGCCGAGTATCGCACGAGCAGTACTTC. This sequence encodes CASSRVSHEQYF.

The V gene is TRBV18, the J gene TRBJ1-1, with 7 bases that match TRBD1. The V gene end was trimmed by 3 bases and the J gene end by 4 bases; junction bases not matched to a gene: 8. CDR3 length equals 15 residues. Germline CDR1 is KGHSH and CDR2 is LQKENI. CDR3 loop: CASSPTGWATTEAFF. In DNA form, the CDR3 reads TGTGCCAGCTCACCGACAGGGTGGGCGACCACTGAAGCTTTCTTT.

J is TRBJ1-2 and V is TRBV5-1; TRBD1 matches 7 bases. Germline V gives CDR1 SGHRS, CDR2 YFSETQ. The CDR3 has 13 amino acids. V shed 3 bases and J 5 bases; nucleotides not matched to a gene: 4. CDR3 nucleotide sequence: TGCGCCAGCAGCTCGACAGGGTTGTATGGCTACACCTTC. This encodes CASSSTGLYGYTF.

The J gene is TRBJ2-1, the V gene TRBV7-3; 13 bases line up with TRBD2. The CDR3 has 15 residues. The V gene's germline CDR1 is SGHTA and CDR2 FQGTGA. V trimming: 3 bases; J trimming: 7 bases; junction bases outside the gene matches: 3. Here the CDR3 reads CASSLGLAGRNEQFF. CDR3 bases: TGTGCCAGCAGCTTGGGACTAGCGGGGAGGAATGAGCAGTTCTTC.

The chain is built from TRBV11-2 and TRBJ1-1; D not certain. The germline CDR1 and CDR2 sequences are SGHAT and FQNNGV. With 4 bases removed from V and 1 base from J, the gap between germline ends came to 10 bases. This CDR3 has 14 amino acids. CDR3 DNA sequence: TGTGCCAGCAGCTCATCCGATAAGAACACTGAAGCTTTCTTT. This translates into CASSSSDKNTEAFF.

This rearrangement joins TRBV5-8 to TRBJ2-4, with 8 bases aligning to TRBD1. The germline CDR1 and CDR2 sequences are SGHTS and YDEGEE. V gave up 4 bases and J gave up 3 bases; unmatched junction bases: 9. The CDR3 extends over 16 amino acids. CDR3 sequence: CASSPLETGVKNIQYF. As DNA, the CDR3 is TGTGCCAGCAGCCCACTGGAGACAGGGGTCAAAAACATTCAGTACTTC.

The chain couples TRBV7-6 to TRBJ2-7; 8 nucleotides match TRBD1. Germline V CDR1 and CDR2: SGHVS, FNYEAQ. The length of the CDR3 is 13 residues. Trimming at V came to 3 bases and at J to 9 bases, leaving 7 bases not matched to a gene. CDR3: CASSLPGQGRQYF. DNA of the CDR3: TGTGCCAGCAGCTTGCCCGGACAGGGTAGGCAGTACTTC. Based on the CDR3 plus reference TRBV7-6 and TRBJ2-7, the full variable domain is GAGVSQSPRYKVTKRGQDVALRCDPISGHVSLYWYRQALGQGPEFLTYFNYEAQQDKSGLPNDRFSAERPEGSISTLTIQRTEQRDSAMYRCASSLPGQGRQYFGPGTRLTVT.

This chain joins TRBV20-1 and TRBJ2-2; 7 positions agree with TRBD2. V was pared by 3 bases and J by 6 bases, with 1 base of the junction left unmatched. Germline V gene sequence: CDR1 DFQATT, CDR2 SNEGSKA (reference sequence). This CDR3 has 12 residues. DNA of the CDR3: TGCAGTGCTAGTGGGGGGGCCGGGGAGCTGTTTTTT. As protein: CSASGGAGELFF.

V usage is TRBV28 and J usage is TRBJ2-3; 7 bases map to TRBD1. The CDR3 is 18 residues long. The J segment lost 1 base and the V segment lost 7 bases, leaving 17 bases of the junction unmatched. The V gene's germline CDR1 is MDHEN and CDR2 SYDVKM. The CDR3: CASNNNREGARGTDTQYF. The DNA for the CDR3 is TGTGCCAGCAATAATAATCGTGAGGGGGCGCGAGGCACAGATACGCAGTATTTT.

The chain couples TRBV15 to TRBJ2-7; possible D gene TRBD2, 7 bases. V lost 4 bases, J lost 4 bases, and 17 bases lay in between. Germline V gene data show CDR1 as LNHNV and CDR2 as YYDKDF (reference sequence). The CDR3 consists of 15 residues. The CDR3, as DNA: TGTGCCACCAGCATTGGAGGGGGGGATATTTACGAGCAGTACTTC. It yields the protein CATSIGGGDIYEQYF.

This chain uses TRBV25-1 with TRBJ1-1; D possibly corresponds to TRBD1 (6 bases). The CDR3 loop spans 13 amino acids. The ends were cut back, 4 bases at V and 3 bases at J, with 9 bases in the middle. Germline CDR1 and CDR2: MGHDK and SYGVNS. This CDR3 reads CASSGNRDTEAFF. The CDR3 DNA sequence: TGTGCCAGCAGTGGCAACAGGGACACTGAAGCTTTCTTT.

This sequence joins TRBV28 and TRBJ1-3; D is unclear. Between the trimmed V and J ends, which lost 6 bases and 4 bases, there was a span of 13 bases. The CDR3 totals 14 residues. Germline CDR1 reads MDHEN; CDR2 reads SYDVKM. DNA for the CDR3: TGTGCCAGCAGAGACCGGGCCCTCGGAAACACCATATATTTT. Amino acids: CASRDRALGNTIYF. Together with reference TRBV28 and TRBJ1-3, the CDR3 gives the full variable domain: DVKVTQSSRYLVKRTGEKVFLECVQDMDHENMFWYRQDPGLGLRLIYFSYDVKMKEKGDIPEGYSVSREKKERFSLILESASTNQTSMYLCASRDRALGNTIYFGEGSWLTVV.

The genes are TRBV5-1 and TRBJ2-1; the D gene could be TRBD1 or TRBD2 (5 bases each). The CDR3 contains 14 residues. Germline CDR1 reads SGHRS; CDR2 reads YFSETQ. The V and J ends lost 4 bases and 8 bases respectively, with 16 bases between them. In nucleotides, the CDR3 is TGCGCCAGCAGCCCGGGACCCCCGAGTCATGAGCAGTTCTTC. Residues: CASSPGPPSHEQFF.

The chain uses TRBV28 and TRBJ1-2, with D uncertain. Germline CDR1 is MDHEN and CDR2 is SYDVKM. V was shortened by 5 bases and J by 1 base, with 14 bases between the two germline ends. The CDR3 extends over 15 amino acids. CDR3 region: CASSSSDGYNYGYTF. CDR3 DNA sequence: TGTGCCAGCAGTAGTTCGGACGGATATAACTATGGCTACACCTTC.

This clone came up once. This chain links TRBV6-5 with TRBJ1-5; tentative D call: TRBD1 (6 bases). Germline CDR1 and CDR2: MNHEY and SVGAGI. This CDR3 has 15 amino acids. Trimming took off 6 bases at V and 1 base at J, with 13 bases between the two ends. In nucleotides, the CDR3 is TGTGCCAGCAGCCCAAGGGGGTCCAGCAATCAGCCCCAGCATTTT. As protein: CASSPRGSSNQPQHF.

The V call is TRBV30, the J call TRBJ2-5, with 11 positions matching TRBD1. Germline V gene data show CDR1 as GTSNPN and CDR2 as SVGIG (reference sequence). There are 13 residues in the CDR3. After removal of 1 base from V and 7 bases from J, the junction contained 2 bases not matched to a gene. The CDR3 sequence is CAWSEGTGGTQYF. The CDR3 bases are TGTGCCTGGAGTGAGGGGACAGGGGGGACCCAGTACTTC.

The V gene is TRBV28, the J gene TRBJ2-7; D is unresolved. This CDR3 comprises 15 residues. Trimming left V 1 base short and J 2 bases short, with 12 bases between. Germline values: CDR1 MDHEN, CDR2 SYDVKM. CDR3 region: CASSLYEKGPYEQYF. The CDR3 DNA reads TGTGCCAGCAGTTTATATGAAAAGGGTCCCTACGAGCAGTACTTC.

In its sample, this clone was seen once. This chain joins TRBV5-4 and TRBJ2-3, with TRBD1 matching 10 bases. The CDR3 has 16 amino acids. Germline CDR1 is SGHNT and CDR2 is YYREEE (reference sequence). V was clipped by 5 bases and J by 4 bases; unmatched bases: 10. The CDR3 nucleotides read TGTGCCAGCAGTCCGGGACAGGGGAGGAGTGCAGATACGCAGTATTTT. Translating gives CASSPGQGRSADTQYF.

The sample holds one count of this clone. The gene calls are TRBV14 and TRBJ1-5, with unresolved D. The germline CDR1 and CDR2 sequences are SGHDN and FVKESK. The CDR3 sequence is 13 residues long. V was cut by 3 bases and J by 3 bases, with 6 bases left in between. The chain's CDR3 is CASSQWSNQPQHF. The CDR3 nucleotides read TGTGCCAGCAGCCAGTGGTCCAATCAGCCCCAGCATTTT.

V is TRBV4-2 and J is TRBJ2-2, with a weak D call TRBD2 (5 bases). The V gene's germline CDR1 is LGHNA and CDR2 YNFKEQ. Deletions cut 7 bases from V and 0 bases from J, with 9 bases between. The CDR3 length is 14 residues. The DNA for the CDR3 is TGTGCCAGCACCCCGGGGACGAACACCGGGGAGCTGTTTTTT. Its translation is CASTPGTNTGELFF.

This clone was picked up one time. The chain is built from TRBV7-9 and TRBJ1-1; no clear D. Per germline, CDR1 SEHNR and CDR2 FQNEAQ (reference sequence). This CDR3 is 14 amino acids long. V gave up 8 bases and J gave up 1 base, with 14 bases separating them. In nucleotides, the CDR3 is TGTGCCAGCTTACGGCGGGGAGGGAACACTGAAGCTTTCTTT. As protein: CASLRRGGNTEAFF.

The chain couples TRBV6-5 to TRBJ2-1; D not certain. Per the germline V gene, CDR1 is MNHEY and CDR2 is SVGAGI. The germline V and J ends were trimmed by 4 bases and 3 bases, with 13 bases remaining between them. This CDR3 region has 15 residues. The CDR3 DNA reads TGTGCCAGCAGTTCCGACCAGTCCCTCTACAATGAGCAGTTCTTC. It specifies CASSSDQSLYNEQFF.

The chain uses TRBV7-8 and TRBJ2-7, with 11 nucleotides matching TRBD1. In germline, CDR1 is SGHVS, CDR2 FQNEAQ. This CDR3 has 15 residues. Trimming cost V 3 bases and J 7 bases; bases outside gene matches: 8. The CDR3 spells CASSFGGQGGLEQYF. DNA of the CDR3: TGTGCCAGCAGCTTCGGGGGACAGGGGGGGTTGGAGCAGTACTTC.

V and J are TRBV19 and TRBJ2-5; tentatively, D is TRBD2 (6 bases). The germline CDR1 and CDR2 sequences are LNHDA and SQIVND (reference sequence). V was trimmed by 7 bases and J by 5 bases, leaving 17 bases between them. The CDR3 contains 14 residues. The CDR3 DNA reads TGTGCCAGTAAGGAGGGTTGGGGAGGTGAGACCCAGTACTTC. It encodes CASKEGWGGETQYF.